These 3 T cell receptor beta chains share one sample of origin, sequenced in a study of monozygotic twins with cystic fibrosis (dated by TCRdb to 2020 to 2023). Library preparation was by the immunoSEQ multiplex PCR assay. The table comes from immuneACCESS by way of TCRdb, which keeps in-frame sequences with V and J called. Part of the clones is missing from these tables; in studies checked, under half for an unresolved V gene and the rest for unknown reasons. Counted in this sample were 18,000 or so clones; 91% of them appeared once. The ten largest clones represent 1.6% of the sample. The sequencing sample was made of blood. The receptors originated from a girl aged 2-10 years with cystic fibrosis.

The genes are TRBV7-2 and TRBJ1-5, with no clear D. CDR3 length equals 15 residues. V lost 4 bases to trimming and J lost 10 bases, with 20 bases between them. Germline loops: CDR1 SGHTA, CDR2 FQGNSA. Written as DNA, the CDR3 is TGTGCCAGCAGCTCTGCTTCCGGGCCCCGCCAACCCCAGCATTTT. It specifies CASSSASGPRQPQHF.

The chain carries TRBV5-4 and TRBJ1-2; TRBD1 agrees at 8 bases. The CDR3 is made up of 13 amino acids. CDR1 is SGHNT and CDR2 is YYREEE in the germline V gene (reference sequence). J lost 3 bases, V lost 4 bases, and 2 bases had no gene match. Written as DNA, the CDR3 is TGTGCCAGCAGCCTACAGGGGGACTATGGCTACACCTTC. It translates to CASSLQGDYGYTF.

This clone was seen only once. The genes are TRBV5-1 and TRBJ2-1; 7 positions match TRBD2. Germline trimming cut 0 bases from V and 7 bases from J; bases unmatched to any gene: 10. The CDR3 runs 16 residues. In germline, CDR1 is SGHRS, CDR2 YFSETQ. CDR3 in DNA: TGCGCCAGCAGCTTGGAGGTGGGAGGGCCGGGGAATGAGCAGTTCTTC. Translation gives CASSLEVGGPGNEQFF.